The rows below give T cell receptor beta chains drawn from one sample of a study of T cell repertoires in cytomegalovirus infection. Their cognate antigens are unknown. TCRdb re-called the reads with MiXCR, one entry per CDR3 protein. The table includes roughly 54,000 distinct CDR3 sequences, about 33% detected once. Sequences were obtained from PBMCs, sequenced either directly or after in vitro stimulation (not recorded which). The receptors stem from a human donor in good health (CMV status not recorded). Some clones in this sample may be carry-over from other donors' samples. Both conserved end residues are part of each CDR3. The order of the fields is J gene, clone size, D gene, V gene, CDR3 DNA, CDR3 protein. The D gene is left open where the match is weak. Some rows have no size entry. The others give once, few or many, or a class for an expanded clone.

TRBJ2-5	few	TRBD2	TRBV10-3	TGTGCCATCGCCAGCGGGAGCCGCGAGACCCAGTACTTC	CAIASGSRETQYF
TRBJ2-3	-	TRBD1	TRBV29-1	TGCAGCGCTGAGGACAGGGGACGCACAGATACGCAGTATTTT	CSAEDRGRTDTQYF
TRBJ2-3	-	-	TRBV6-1	TGTGCCAGCAGCCCCCGTACTCCCAATACGCAGTATTTT	CASSPRTPNTQYF
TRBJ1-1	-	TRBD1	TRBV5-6	TGTGCCAGCAGCCGAGGACAGGTGATCATAATGAACACTGAAGCTTTCTTT	CASSRGQVIIMNTEAFF
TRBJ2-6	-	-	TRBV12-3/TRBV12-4	TGTGCCAGCAGTTCTAGTTCTGGGGCCAACGTCCTGACTTTC	CASSSSSGANVLTF
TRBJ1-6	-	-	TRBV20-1	TGCAGTGCCCCCAGGGAATATGATAATTCACCCCTCCACTTT	CSAPREYDNSPLHF
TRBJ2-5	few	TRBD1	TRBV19	TGTGCCAGTACCCTGACGACGACAGGGTTTGAGACCCAGTACTTC	CASTLTTTGFETQYF
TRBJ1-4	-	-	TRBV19	TGTGCCAGTAGTATAGACCCCCCGGCGGCCCCGGGAGGAGAAAAACTGTTTTTT	CASSIDPPAAPGGEKLFF
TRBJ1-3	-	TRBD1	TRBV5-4	TGTGCCAGCAGCTTGGAAGGACAGGGGAGGACCATATATTTT	CASSLEGQGRTIYF
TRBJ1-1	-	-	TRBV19	TGTGCCAGTAGTACTAGACAGCCGAACACTGAAGCTTTCTTT	CASSTRQPNTEAFF
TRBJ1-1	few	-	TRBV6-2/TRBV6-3	TGTGCCAGCGTCGAAATGGACTTATCTGAAGCTTTCTTT	CASVEMDLSEAFF
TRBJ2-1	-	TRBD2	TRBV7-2	TGTGCCAGCAGCCCTTTCTGGACTAGCGGGAGAGGGTCCTACAATGAGCAGTTCTTC	CASSPFWTSGRGSYNEQFF
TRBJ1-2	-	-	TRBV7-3	TGTGCCAGCAGCTCCTCCTCGGGACGGAGTTTCCATGGCTACACCTTC	CASSSSSGRSFHGYTF
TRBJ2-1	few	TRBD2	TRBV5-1	TGCGCCAGCAGCTTGGGACTAGCGGGAGAAAGGTACAATGAGCAGTTCTTC	CASSLGLAGERYNEQFF
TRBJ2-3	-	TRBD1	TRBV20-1	TGCAGTGCTAGAGCCTCAGGGGACAGGGCAGATACGCAGTATTTT	CSARASGDRADTQYF
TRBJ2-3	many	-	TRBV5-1	TGCGCCAGCAACCTCGGACCACTAATCACAGATACGCAGTATTTT	CASNLGPLITDTQYF
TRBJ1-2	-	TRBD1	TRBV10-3	TGTGCCATCAGTGAGCCGGACAGGGATCGTCATGGCTACACCTTC	CAISEPDRDRHGYTF
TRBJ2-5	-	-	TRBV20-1	TGCAGTGCAAGACCCCGCGGGACGATCCAAGAGACCCAGTACTTC	CSARPRGTIQETQYF
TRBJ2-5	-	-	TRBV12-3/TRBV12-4	TGTGCCAGCAGTTTCGACAGTATTGAGACCCAGTACTTC	CASSFDSIETQYF
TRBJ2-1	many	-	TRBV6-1	TGTGCCAGCAGTGATAGCGGTGCTCAAAACAATGAGCAGTTCTTC	CASSDSGAQNNEQFF
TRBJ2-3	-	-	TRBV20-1	TGCAGTGCTAGAGACCCCCGCGGGACTGGCACAGATACGCAGTATTTT	CSARDPRGTGTDTQYF
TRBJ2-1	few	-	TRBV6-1	TGTGCCAGCACGAGGGAGAGTGAGCAGTTCTTC	CASTRESEQFF
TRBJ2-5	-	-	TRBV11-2	TGTGCCAGCAGCACCAACGAAGAGACCCAGTACTTC	CASSTNEETQYF
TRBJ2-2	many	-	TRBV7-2	TGTGCCAGCAGCTTATCTAGTAATTACGCCGGGGAGCTGTTTTTT	CASSLSSNYAGELFF
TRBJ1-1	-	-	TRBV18	TGTGCCAGCTCACCACTGGGGACCTACACTGAAGCTTTCTTT	CASSPLGTYTEAFF
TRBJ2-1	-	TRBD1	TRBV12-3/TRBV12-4	TGTGCCAGCAGTCCCACAAATAACAGGGGGCTTGAGCAGTTCTTC	CASSPTNNRGLEQFF
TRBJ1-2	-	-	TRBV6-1	TGTGCCAGCAGGTCGGGTGGATACTATGGCTACACCTTC	CASRSGGYYGYTF
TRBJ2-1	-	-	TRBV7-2	TGTGCCAGCAGCTTACCCCGGACTGGCTCCTACAATGAGCAGTTCTTC	CASSLPRTGSYNEQFF
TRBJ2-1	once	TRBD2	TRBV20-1	TGCAGTGCGAGCCAGCGGGAGGACAATGAGCAGTTCTTC	CSASQREDNEQFF
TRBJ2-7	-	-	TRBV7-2	TGTGCCAGCAGCTTAGGGGGCGGCGAGCAGTACTTC	CASSLGGGEQYF
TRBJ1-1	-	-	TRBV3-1	TGTGCCAGCAGCCAGGTTTGGACAGCCGAGGGTGAAGCTTTCTTT	CASSQVWTAEGEAFF
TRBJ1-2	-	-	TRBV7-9	TGTGCCAGCAGCTTAAGAGGTGATGGCTACACCTTC	CASSLRGDGYTF
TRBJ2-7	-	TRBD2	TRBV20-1	TGCAGTGCTAGCGATAGCGGGGCCTACGAGCAGTACTTC	CSASDSGAYEQYF
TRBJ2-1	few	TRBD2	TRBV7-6	TGTGCCAGCAGCCCGAAGGGAGCGGGAGTCGCCGGAAACTACAATGAGCAGTTCTTC	CASSPKGAGVAGNYNEQFF
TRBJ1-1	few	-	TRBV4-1	TGCGCCAGCAGCCAAGTTCGGAACACTGAAGCTTTCTTT	CASSQVRNTEAFF
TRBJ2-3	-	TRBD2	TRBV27	TGTGCCAGCAGTTTAATCGGGGGGGCCGCGGATACGCAGTATTTT	CASSLIGGAADTQYF
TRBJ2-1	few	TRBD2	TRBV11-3	TGTGCCAGCAGCTTAGTTGGGCGGGGGGGCTACGAGCAGTTCTTC	CASSLVGRGGYEQFF
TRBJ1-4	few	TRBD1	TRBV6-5	TGTGCCAGCAGTTACGAAGGGACAGCTAATGAAAAACTGTTTTTT	CASSYEGTANEKLFF
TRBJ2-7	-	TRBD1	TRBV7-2	TGTGCCAGCAGCTTAAAGGGGGCAGGGTTGTTAGGGAGAGGTGGGTACGAGCAGTACTTC	CASSLKGAGLLGRGGYEQYF
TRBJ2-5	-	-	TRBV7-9	TGTGCCAGCAGCGCAAAAGAGACCCAGTACTTC	CASSAKETQYF
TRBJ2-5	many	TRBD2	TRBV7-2	TGTGCCAGCAGCCCACCGTCGGGAGGAGCTAGGGGGACCCAGTACTTC	CASSPPSGGARGTQYF
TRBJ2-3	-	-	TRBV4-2	TGTGCCAGCAGCCAAGAAAGCAGGCCCCGCACAGATACGCAGTATTTT	CASSQESRPRTDTQYF
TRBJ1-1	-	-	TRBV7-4	TGTGCCAGCAGCGGTACAAGGACTGAAGCTTTCTTT	CASSGTRTEAFF
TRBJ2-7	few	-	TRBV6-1	TGTGCCAGCAGTCCCACTAGGGACCTATGGGAGCAGTACTTC	CASSPTRDLWEQYF
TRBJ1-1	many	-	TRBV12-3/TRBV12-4	TGTGCCAGCAGTTTAGTTCCGGGGGCTATGAACACTGAAGCTTTCTTT	CASSLVPGAMNTEAFF
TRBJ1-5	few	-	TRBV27	TGTGCCAGCAGTATCACAGGGAGTCAGCCCCAGCATTTT	CASSITGSQPQHF
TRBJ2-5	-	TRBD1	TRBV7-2	TGTGCCAGCAGCTTAGGCCTCTTCCGGGACAGCCAAGAGACCCAGTACTTC	CASSLGLFRDSQETQYF
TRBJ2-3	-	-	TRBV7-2	TGTGCCAGCAGCCAGACTAGGGGCCCAGATACGCAGTATTTT	CASSQTRGPDTQYF
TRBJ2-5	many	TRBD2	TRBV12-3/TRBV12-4	TGTGCCAGCAGTACGCTAGCGGGGGGGCAAGAGACCCAGTACTTC	CASSTLAGGQETQYF
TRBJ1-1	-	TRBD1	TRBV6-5	TGTGCCAGCAGTTACTCTCCGACAGGGGGTAGCACTGAAGCTTTCTTT	CASSYSPTGGSTEAFF